The TCR beta chain described here comes from a study of PD-1 blockade in classical Hodgkin lymphoma. Study context: Patients got intravenous nivolumab 3 mg/kg every 2 weeks. Study-wide results and caveats: CD4+ TCR diversity, unlike CD8+, climbed significantly by C4D1. Later analyses included only patients treated at least 1 year post-ASCT.

CDR3 length: 16 amino acids. V lost 1 base and J lost 8, with 17 bases in between. Germline V gene lookup returns CDR1 LGHNA and CDR2 YSLEER. With respect to this clone: Its specificity is not known.

Every patient relapsed after autologous stem cell transplantation, and brentuximab vedotin exposure varied. The protocol was immunoSEQ multiplex PCR, while the TCRdb copy is restricted to in-frame clones and leaves out a portion. The table shows approximately 24,000 clones, with roughly four fifths occurring only once. The chain uses TRBV4-3 and TRBJ1-4; no reliable D call. The source of this sequence is a human donor with classical Hodgkin lymphoma. Sequenced material: peripheral blood mononuclear cells (PBMCs), taken before the second cycle of nivolumab. The CDR3 DNA reads TGCGCCAGCAGCCAAGTTGTGGGAGCGCTACGGGAAAAACTGTTTTTT. Translation gives CASSQVVGALREKLFF.